A single sample gave rise to the 2 T cell receptor beta chains below, sequenced in a study of shared clonotypes between healthy human individuals (dated by TCRdb to the early 2020s). For the CD8 naive samples, CD45RO-negative cells were positively selected for CCR7, yielding a CD45RA+CCR7+ population from which TemRA cells were excluded. The library was generated by the immunoSEQ multiplex PCR assay. TCRdb stores this immuneACCESS table with in-frame sequences only. Part of the clones is absent; in the studies checked, under half of the shortfall reflects unresolved V genes, and no reason is known for the rest. Within this sample are hundreds of thousands of clones, with roughly 92% of them counted one time only. The ten largest make up 20% to 30% of the sample. Source material: naive CD8+ T cells sorted from blood. According to the study, the label for this sample's cell subset or site signals: CD45RA+CCR7+. The receptors were sampled from a man aged 25-40 years in good health.

V and J are TRBV7-9 and TRBJ2-1; D is perhaps TRBD2 (5 bases). V was clipped by 7 bases and J by 2 bases, with 18 bases between them. Germline-derived CDR1 and CDR2 are SEHNR and FQNEAQ (reference sequence). This CDR3 is 16 amino acids long. CDR3 amino acids: CASNTNMGDPYNEQFF. CDR3 DNA: TGTGCCAGCAACACAAACATGGGAGATCCCTACAATGAGCAGTTCTTC. Full variable domain (missing parts from reference TRBV7-9 and TRBJ2-1): DTGVSQNPRHKITKRGQNVTFRCDPISEHNRLYWYRQTLGQGPEFLTYFQNEAQLEKSRLLSDRFSAERPKGSFSTLEIQRTEQGDSAMYLCASNTNMGDPYNEQFFGPGTRLTVL.

V is TRBV7-2 and J is TRBJ2-7, with D perhaps matching TRBD2 (5 bases). CDR1 and CDR2 from the germline V gene are SGHTA and FQGNSA. This CDR3 comprises 16 residues. V gave up 1 base and J gave up 3 bases, with 16 bases separating them. CDR3 coding DNA: TGTGCCAGCAGCTTAGATGCCTCGACGGGGTACTACGAGCAGTACTTC. It codes for CASSLDASTGYYEQYF. Complete variable domain (other parts from reference TRBV7-2 and TRBJ2-7): GAGVSQSPSNKVTEKGKDVELRCDPISGHTALYWYRQSLGQGLEFLIYFQGNSAPDKSGLPSDRFSAERTGGSVSTLTIQRTQQEDSAVYLCASSLDASTGYYEQYFGPGTRLTVT.